This T cell receptor beta chain was observed in a study of early T cells in non-severe SARS-CoV-2 infection. About the study: The input, bulk RNA from unsorted whole blood, was sequenced, and chains were unpaired.

Separate cDNA molecules each had unique molecular identifiers attached to them. MiXCR, run by TCRdb on the 5' RACE reads, gives a single entry per CDR3 protein. The data show around 44,000 distinct CDR3 sequences, around 7.7% seen once. As concerns this clonotype: Its target is unknown.

Germline values: CDR1 SEHNR, CDR2 FQNEAQ (reference sequence). V gave up 5 bases and J gave up 5 bases, with 6 bases separating them. The CDR3 length is 11 residues. Study observations and caveats: VDJdb matching skewed toward anti-spike CD8 responses, missing private and CD4 specificities.

The material sequenced was whole blood. The rearrangement joins TRBV7-9 to TRBJ2-5, with D hard to call. The sequence derives from an adult who was a healthcare worker with PCR-confirmed SARS-CoV-2 infection or an uninfected control (not recorded which). This CDR3 reads CASSVDETQYF. The CDR3 nucleotides are TGTGCCAGCAGCGTAGATGAGACCCAGTACTTC.